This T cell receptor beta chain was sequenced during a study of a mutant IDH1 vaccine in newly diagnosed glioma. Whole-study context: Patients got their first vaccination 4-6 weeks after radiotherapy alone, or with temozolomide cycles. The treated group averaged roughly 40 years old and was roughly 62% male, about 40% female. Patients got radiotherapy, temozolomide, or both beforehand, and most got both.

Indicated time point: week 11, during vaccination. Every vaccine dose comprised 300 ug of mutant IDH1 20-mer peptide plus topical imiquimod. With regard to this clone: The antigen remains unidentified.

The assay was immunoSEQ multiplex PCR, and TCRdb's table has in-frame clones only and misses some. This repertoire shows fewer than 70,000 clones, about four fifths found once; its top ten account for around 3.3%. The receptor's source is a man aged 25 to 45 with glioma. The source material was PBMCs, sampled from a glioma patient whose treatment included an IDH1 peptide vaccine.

CDR3 sequence: CASSLDGPADTDTQYF. CDR3 in DNA: TGTGCCAGCAGCTTGGACGGTCCAGCGGACACAGATACGCAGTATTTT. V gene TRBV5-4 combines with J gene TRBJ2-3; D possibly corresponds to TRBD2 (5 bases). This CDR3 has 16 amino acids. With 0 bases removed from V and 2 bases from J, the gap between germline ends came to 13 bases. The V gene's germline CDR1 is SGHNT and CDR2 YYREEE (reference sequence).